The entry that follows covers one TCR beta chain sequence. The sample comes from a study of blood T cell repertoires in COVID-19. Study in general: The study drew acute and convalescent COVID-19 samples from the United States, Italy and Spain.

V was pared by 1 base and J by 7 bases, with 8 bases between. Per germline, CDR1 SGHTA and CDR2 FQGNSA. The CDR3 has 12 amino acids. Using immunoSEQ multiplex PCR, the repertoire was profiled, and TCRdb retains in-frame clones only, with some absent. The top ten hold 6.9% of the sample, which has some 300,000 clones, around 88% seen once. The V call is TRBV7-2, the J call TRBJ2-7; D not certain. The receptor was isolated from a woman aged 25 to 45 who had recovered from COVID-19. Sample: peripheral blood. In nucleotides, the CDR3 is TGTGCCAGCAGCTTAGGTTACAGAGAGCAGTACTTC. Translation gives CASSLGYREQYF.